Listed here are 29 T cell receptor beta chains from one sample, sequenced in a study of OX40 agonist ivuxolimab in advanced cancers. Clones were sequenced by immunoSEQ multiplex PCR, and TCRdb holds only the in-frame ones, with some missing. This sample has about 94,000 clones; approximately 89% occur once, and the top ten carry about 0.81%. This specimen consisted of CD4+ or CD8+ T cells sorted from blood, obtained in a trial of the OX40 agonist ivuxolimab. All receptors derive from an adult with an advanced solid tumor such as melanoma, head and neck, liver or kidney cancer.

This chain connects TRBV7-3 to TRBJ1-1; possible D gene TRBD1, 6 bases. The CDR3 length is 14 residues. Trimming stripped 5 bases from V and 2 bases from J, with 12 bases between. CDR1 and CDR2 (germline): SGHTA, FQGTGA. The CDR3 sequence: CASSAVGGNTEAFF. The CDR3 coding sequence is TGTGCCAGCAGCGCGGTTGGGGGCAACACTGAAGCTTTCTTT.

This clone was seen just once. This chain uses TRBV7-2 with TRBJ2-1, with TRBD2 matching over 11 bases. The CDR3 loop spans 15 amino acids. Germline V gene sequence: CDR1 SGHTA, CDR2 FQGNSA. The ends lost 7 bases at V and 2 bases at J; junction bases unmatched: 4. The CDR3 bases are TGTGCCAGCATCCTGACTAGCGGGGCCTACAATGAGCAGTTCTTC. It encodes CASILTSGAYNEQFF.

The CDR3 sequence: CASRLRTSGLAYEQYF. Written as DNA, the CDR3 is TGTGCCAGCAGACTTCGGACTAGCGGCCTCGCCTACGAGCAGTACTTC. This chain uses TRBV6-6 with TRBJ2-7, with TRBD2 identical over 10 bases. This CDR3 has 16 residues. Germline-derived CDR1 and CDR2 are MNHNY and SVGAGI (reference sequence). V lost 6 bases to trimming and J lost 2 bases; unmatched junction nucleotides: 10.

The V gene is TRBV11-3, the J gene TRBJ1-6; D may be TRBD1 (6 bases). The CDR3 consists of 14 residues. V dropped 3 bases and J dropped 7 bases, with 10 bases sitting between them. Germline-derived CDR1 and CDR2 are SGHNT and YENEEA. The CDR3 spells CASSLTGSNSPLHF. The DNA for the CDR3 is TGTGCCAGCAGCTTGACAGGTTCCAATTCACCCCTCCACTTT. Combining the CDR3 with reference TRBV11-3 and TRBJ1-6 gives the whole variable domain EAGVVQSPRYKIIEKKQPVAFWCNPISGHNTLYWYLQNLGQGPELLIRYENEEAVDDSQLPKDRFSAERLKGVDSTLKIQPAELGDSAVYLCASSLTGSNSPLHFGNGTRLTVT.

This rearrangement joins TRBV18 to TRBJ2-3; unclear D gene. Germline CDR1 KGHSH, CDR2 LQKENI. With 3 bases removed from V and 3 bases from J, the gap between germline ends came to 10 bases. This CDR3 region has 14 residues. The CDR3 DNA reads TGTGCCAGCTCACCCGGATCTATAACAGATACGCAGTATTTT. Amino acids: CASSPGSITDTQYF.

V gene TRBV11-2 combines with J gene TRBJ1-2; 7 bases line up with TRBD1. J lost 5 bases, V lost 5 bases, and 11 bases had no gene match. From germline, CDR1 is SGHAT and CDR2 FQNNGV. The CDR3 spans 15 residues. The chain's CDR3 is CASSPGGYRGYGYTF. The DNA for the CDR3 is TGTGCCAGCAGCCCCGGGGGGTACAGGGGATATGGCTACACCTTC.

The rearrangement links TRBV11-3 to TRBJ1-2; no firm D call. CDR1 is SGHNT, CDR2 YENEEA, per germline. The CDR3 length is 13 residues. V lost 1 base and J 2 bases, leaving 5 bases between the germline ends. CDR3 loop: CASSLARNYGYTF. The CDR3 coding sequence is TGTGCCAGCAGCTTAGCGCGGAACTATGGCTACACCTTC.

Concerning this clone: The junction does not match germline at one end; this may be a read error. V is TRBV7-7 and J is TRBJ2-1; 7 bases map to TRBD1. This CDR3 comprises 17 residues. Germline V gene lookup returns CDR1 SSHAT and CDR2 FNYEAQ (reference sequence). The CDR3 nucleotides read TGTGCTAGCAGCCACCGTTCACCGGGACAGTCCTACAATGAGCAGTTCTTC. This sequence encodes CASSHRSPGQSYNEQFF.

This rearrangement joins TRBV11-1 to TRBJ2-5; D not certain. CDR3 length: 10 residues. Trimming took 6 bases from V and 7 from J, leaving 6 bases between them. Germline values: CDR1 SGHAT, CDR2 FQDESV (reference sequence). In DNA form, the CDR3 reads TGTGCCAGCAGAGGGCTGACCCAGTACTTC. It yields the protein CASRGLTQYF.

The sample holds one count of this clone. The chain combines TRBV10-3 with TRBJ1-4; D is uncertain. Deletions cut 11 bases from V and 4 bases from J, with 14 bases between. CDR1 is ENHRY and CDR2 is SYGVKD in the germline V gene. This CDR3 spans 13 amino acids. The CDR3 sequence is CAAQETINEKLFF. The DNA for the CDR3 is TGTGCCGCCCAGGAGACGATTAATGAAAAACTGTTTTTT.

This clone has only a few counts. V is TRBV28 and J is TRBJ2-7; weak D call: TRBD1 (5 bases). V lost 6 bases and J 2 bases, leaving 14 bases between the germline ends. The germline gives CDR1 MDHEN, CDR2 SYDVKM. The CDR3 runs to 14 residues. The CDR3 loop is CASSTGPPTYEQYF. The CDR3 coding sequence is TGTGCCAGCAGCACAGGACCTCCTACCTACGAGCAGTACTTC.

The V and J genes are TRBV2 and TRBJ2-7, with D possibly matching TRBD1 (7 bases). Germline loops: CDR1 SNHLY, CDR2 FYNNEI. Trimming pared 8 bases from V and 7 bases from J, leaving 21 bases between. This CDR3 region has 14 residues. CDR3 bases: TGTGCCAGCGGCGGACAGGCGGCCCGGGGGGAGCAGTACTTC. It translates to CASGGQAARGEQYF.

The chain links TRBV5-1 to TRBJ2-1; 9 bases are shared with TRBD1. The CDR3 consists of 18 residues. After removal of 5 bases from V and 4 bases from J, the junction contained 16 bases not matched to a gene. CDR1 is SGHRS, CDR2 YFSETQ, per germline. The CDR3 DNA reads as TGCGCCAGCAGGTTGATTCCCCCTCCGGGACAGGGTTACAATGAGCAGTTCTTC. Protein: CASRLIPPPGQGYNEQFF.

This sequence joins TRBV28 and TRBJ2-7; 7 nucleotides match TRBD2. This CDR3 contains 15 residues. The V gene's germline CDR1 is MDHEN and CDR2 SYDVKM. V gave up 3 bases and J gave up 2 bases; unmatched junction bases: 7. The CDR3 spells CASSLELAGAYEQYF. CDR3 nucleotide sequence: TGTGCCAGCAGTTTGGAATTAGCGGGCGCCTACGAGCAGTACTTC.

This sequence joins TRBV5-5 and TRBJ2-1; 11 bases fit TRBD1. The CDR3 is 15 residues long. The germline V gene encodes CDR1 SGHKS and CDR2 YYEKEE (reference sequence). The junction had 1 base not matched to a gene; V was cut back by 2 bases and J by 3 bases. The CDR3 region has the DNA TGTGCCAGCAGCTTTGGGACAGGGGGCTACAATGAGCAGTTCTTC. Protein: CASSFGTGGYNEQFF.

The chain recombines TRBV7-2 with TRBJ1-5; 7 bases are shared with TRBD1. The trim removed 4 bases at V and 3 bases at J, leaving 6 bases unmatched. CDR3 length: 15 residues. Germline assignment: CDR1 SGHTA and CDR2 FQGNSA. The CDR3 is CASSSGTEINQPQHF. CDR3 in DNA: TGTGCCAGCAGCTCCGGGACAGAGATCAATCAGCCCCAGCATTTT.

The gene calls are TRBV4-2 and TRBJ2-7; D might be TRBD1 (9 bases). CDR1 is LGHNA and CDR2 is YNFKEQ in the germline V gene. V was clipped by 4 bases and J by 1 base, with 20 bases between them. The length of the CDR3 is 17 residues. The CDR3: CASSRGPGGTGSYEQYF. CDR3 sequence (DNA): TGTGCCAGCAGCCGGGGCCCGGGGGGGACAGGGTCCTACGAGCAGTACTTC.

The chain recombines TRBV7-9 with TRBJ2-1, with TRBD2 identical over 10 bases. The CDR3 loop spans 15 amino acids. Germline CDR1 reads SEHNR; CDR2 reads FQNEAQ (reference sequence). The junction had 5 bases not matched to a gene; V was cut back by 5 bases and J by 4 bases. In DNA form, the CDR3 reads TGTGCCAGCAGCAAGCTAGCGGGAGCTTACAATGAGCAGTTCTTC. Protein sequence: CASSKLAGAYNEQFF.

The CDR3 loop is CASSPAGTRSTDTQYF. The CDR3 DNA sequence: TGTGCCAGCTCACCCGCCGGGACTAGGTCCACAGATACGCAGTATTTT. The chain carries TRBV18 and TRBJ2-3; 8 bases line up with TRBD2. In germline, CDR1 is KGHSH, CDR2 LQKENI. V lost 3 bases and J lost 2; bases outside the gene matches: 7. The CDR3 extends over 16 amino acids.

V gene TRBV9 combines with J gene TRBJ1-1, with 8 positions matching TRBD1. Trimming cost V 7 bases and J 5 bases; bases outside gene matches: 10. The germline V gene encodes CDR1 SGDLS and CDR2 YYNGEE. CDR3 length: 14 amino acids. The CDR3 coding sequence is TGTGCCAGCGCCACGGACAGGGTAGGGACTGAAGCTTTCTTT. Translated, it gives CASATDRVGTEAFF.

This clone was seen only a few times. This chain uses TRBV28 with TRBJ2-7; tentatively, D is TRBD2 (6 bases). The germline gives CDR1 MDHEN, CDR2 SYDVKM. The V gene lost 4 bases and the J gene lost 2 bases, with 15 bases spanning the gap. This CDR3 contains 15 residues. The CDR3: CASSYWDFRTYEQYF. In DNA, the CDR3 is TGTGCCAGCAGTTACTGGGACTTCCGAACCTACGAGCAGTACTTC.

The genes are TRBV29-1 and TRBJ2-1, with D unresolved. V lost 2 bases and J lost 6, with 11 bases in between. CDR1 is SQVTM and CDR2 is ANQGSEA in the germline V gene. This CDR3 contains 13 residues. Written as DNA, the CDR3 is TGCAGCGTTGAAAGGTTCAGAACCAATGAGCAGTTCTTC. Translating it yields CSVERFRTNEQFF.

The V gene is TRBV19, the J gene TRBJ2-7; D possibly uses TRBD1 or TRBD2 (5 bases each). There are 15 residues in the CDR3. With 5 bases removed from V and 5 bases from J, the gap between germline ends came to 19 bases. Per the germline V gene, CDR1 is LNHDA and CDR2 is SQIVND (reference sequence). The CDR3 bases are TGTGCCAGTAGTCGGGCCGGGACGGTGGGACACGAGCAGTACTTC. Encoded protein: CASSRAGTVGHEQYF.

Worth noting for this clone: At one of its ends the junction is not consistent with the germline gene, which may arise from a read error. This chain joins TRBV4-1 and TRBJ2-7; 8 bases line up with TRBD2. This CDR3 has 13 residues. Germline V gene data show CDR1 as MGHRA and CDR2 as YSYEKL. This chain's CDR3 is CASSQGSGRVENF. The CDR3 DNA is TGCGCCAGCAGCCAGGGTTCCGGGAGGGTAGAGAACTTC.

This chain joins TRBV7-2 and TRBJ2-3; TRBD1 matches at 7 bases. The trim removed 2 bases at V and 0 bases at J, leaving 5 bases unmatched. The CDR3 covers 16 residues. CDR1 is SGHTA and CDR2 is FQGNSA in the germline V gene. CDR3 DNA sequence: TGTGCCAGCAGCTTAAAAGGGGGCGGTAGCACAGATACGCAGTATTTT. Its protein product is CASSLKGGGSTDTQYF. Full variable domain (rest looked up from reference TRBV7-2 and TRBJ2-3): GAGVSQSPSNKVTEKGKDVELRCDPISGHTALYWYRQSLGQGLEFLIYFQGNSAPDKSGLPSDRFSAERTGGSVSTLTIQRTQQEDSAVYLCASSLKGGGSTDTQYFGPGTRLTVL.

This sequence joins TRBV5-4 and TRBJ2-1; possibly TRBD2 for D (6 bases). CDR1 and CDR2 from the germline V gene are SGHNT and YYREEE (reference sequence). V was cut by 4 bases and J by 1 base, with 15 bases left in between. This CDR3 has 16 residues. CDR3 sequence: CASSQLTSSSYNEQFF. CDR3 bases: TGTGCCAGCAGCCAGCTGACTAGTTCTTCCTACAATGAGCAGTTCTTC.

The chain recombines TRBV6-5 with TRBJ2-1; possibly TRBD2 for D (6 bases). V was pared by 8 bases and J by 10 bases, with 12 bases between. The CDR3 runs to 11 residues. Germline values: CDR1 MNHEY, CDR2 SVGAGI. CDR3 protein: CASRRVGEQFF. CDR3 nucleotides: TGTGCCAGCCGGAGGGTGGGCGAGCAGTTCTTC.

V and J are TRBV28 and TRBJ2-7; D is unresolved. Trimming shortened V by 5 bases and J by 5 bases, and 16 bases separated the two germline ends. CDR1 is MDHEN, CDR2 SYDVKM, per germline. The CDR3 is made up of 14 amino acids. DNA for the CDR3: TGTGCCAGCAGTCCGAACACAGTACCTAACGAGCAGTACTTC. It yields the protein CASSPNTVPNEQYF. The entire variable domain, with the rest obtained from reference TRBV28 and TRBJ2-7, is as follows: DVKVTQSSRYLVKRTGEKVFLECVQDMDHENMFWYRQDPGLGLRLIYFSYDVKMKEKGDIPEGYSVSREKKERFSLILESASTNQTSMYLCASSPNTVPNEQYFGPGTRLTVT.

The chain links TRBV6-5 to TRBJ1-3, with 7 bases matching TRBD1. The CDR3 is 16 amino acids. After removal of 0 bases from V and 2 bases from J, the junction contained 4 bases not matched to a gene. The germline V gene encodes CDR1 MNHEY and CDR2 SVGAGI. CDR3 DNA: TGTGCCAGCAGTTACTCCGGGACAGTGGCTGGAAACACCATATATTTT. This translates into CASSYSGTVAGNTIYF.